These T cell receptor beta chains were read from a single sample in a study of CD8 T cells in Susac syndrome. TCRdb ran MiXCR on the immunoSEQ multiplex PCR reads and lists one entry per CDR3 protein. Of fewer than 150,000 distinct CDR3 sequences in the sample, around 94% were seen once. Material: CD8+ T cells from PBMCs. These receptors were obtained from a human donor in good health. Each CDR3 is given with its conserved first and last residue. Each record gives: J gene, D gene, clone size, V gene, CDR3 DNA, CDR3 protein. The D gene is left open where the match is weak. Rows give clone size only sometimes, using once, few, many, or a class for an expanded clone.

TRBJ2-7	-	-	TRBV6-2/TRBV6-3	TGTGCCTCTACTCCAGGTTTGTACTACGAGCAGTACTTC	CASTPGLYYEQYF
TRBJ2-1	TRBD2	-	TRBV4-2	TGTGCCAGCAGCCAAGTTGCGGGAGGAGGAGAGCAGTTCTTC	CASSQVAGGGEQFF
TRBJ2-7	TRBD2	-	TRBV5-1	TGCGCCAGCAGCGCTAGCGGGGCGTTTGAGCAGTACTTC	CASSASGAFEQYF
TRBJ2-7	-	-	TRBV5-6	TGTGCCAGCAGCCTGAAGGGGGGCGGGCAGTACTTC	CASSLKGGGQYF
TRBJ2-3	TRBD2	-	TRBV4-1	TGCGCCAGCAGCCAAGTACCTAGCGGGAGGACAGATACGCAGTATTTT	CASSQVPSGRTDTQYF
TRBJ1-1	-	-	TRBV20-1	TGCAGTGCTAGAGATGGGTTATCTACTGAAGCTTTCTTT	CSARDGLSTEAFF
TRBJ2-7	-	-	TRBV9	TGTGCCAGCAGCGTAGGTCACTGGGCCTACGAGCAGTACTTC	CASSVGHWAYEQYF
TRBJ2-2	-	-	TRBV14	TGTGCCAGCAGCCAACACCCCGGGACCTGGCACACCGGGGAGCTGTTTTTT	CASSQHPGTWHTGELFF
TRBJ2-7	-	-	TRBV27	TGTGCCAGCCGTTTGAGAGGGTCCCCTCTCGAGCAGTACTTC	CASRLRGSPLEQYF
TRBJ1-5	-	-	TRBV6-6	TGTGCCAGCAGCACGACAGGCAGCCAGCCCCAGCATTTT	CASSTTGSQPQHF
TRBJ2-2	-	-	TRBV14	TGTGCCAGCAGCCAAGCGGGAGTAGGTTTGGGCACCGGGGAGCTGTTTTTT	CASSQAGVGLGTGELFF
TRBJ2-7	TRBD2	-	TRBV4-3	TGCGCCAGCAGCCAAGACTCCAGCGGGAGGACCTCCTACGAGCAGTACTTC	CASSQDSSGRTSYEQYF
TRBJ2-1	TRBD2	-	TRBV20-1	TGCAGTGCTAGAGACGGGGGACTAGCGACCAACAATGAGCAGTTCTTC	CSARDGGLATNNEQFF
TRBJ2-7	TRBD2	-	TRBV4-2	TGTGCCAGCAGCCAAGGGGGCGGGAGGTTCTACGAGCAGTACTTC	CASSQGGGRFYEQYF
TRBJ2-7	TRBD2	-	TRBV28	TGTGCCAGCAGCTGGGGACTAGCGGGGTCCTACGAGCAGTACTTC	CASSWGLAGSYEQYF
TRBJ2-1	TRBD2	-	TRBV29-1	TGCAGCGTTGTTCTAGCGGTTCCCTACAATGAGCAGTTCTTC	CSVVLAVPYNEQFF
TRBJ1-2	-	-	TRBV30	TGTGCCGGGGTGCTGGGCTATGGCTACACCTTC	CAGVLGYGYTF
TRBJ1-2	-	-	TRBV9	TGTGCCAGCAGCGTCGGGGACGGTACTAACTATGGCTACACCTTC	CASSVGDGTNYGYTF
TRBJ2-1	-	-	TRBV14	TGTGCCAGCAGCCAAGATCGGTGGCACTTCTACAATGAGCAGTTCTTC	CASSQDRWHFYNEQFF
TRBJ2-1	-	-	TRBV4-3	TGCGCCAGCAGCCGGACCCGGGCCCCGGACGGCAATGAGCAGTTCTTC	CASSRTRAPDGNEQFF
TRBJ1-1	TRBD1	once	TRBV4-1	TGCGCCAGCAGCCAGGATGGACAGGGGATTAACACTGAAGCTTTCTTT	CASSQDGQGINTEAFF
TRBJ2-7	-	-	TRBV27	TGTGCCAGCAGAACAGAACCTCTGAGTATCGAGCAGTACTTC	CASRTEPLSIEQYF
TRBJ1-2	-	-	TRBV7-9	TGTGCCAGCAGCTTAATGGGTGAACATCTTGGATTCTTC	CASSLMGEHLGFF
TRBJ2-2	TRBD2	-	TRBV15	TGTGCCACCAGCGACTCGACTAGCGGGAGTTTCGGGGAGCTGTTTTTT	CATSDSTSGSFGELFF